These 21 T cell receptor beta chains originate from one sample sequenced in a study of CD8 T cell repertoires and HIV-1 epitope variants. Assay: immunoSEQ multiplex PCR; the TCRdb copy retains only in-frame clones and omits some. The sample has about 4,600 clones; 67% are singletons. Which antigens these TCRs recognize remains unknown. Material for sequencing was cultured CD8+ T cells derived from PBMCs. These receptors all come from a male donor with HIV.

J is TRBJ2-7 and V is TRBV7-6; TRBD2 might be the D (6 bases). Trimming left V 2 bases short and J 6 bases short, with 8 bases between. CDR1 SGHVS and CDR2 FNYEAQ come from the germline V gene. This CDR3 spans 12 amino acids. The CDR3 region has the DNA TGTGCCAGCAGCTTACGAGCGGGCGAGCAGTACTTC. Amino acid sequence: CASSLRAGEQYF.

V and J are TRBV27 and TRBJ1-2; 7 positions agree with TRBD1. This CDR3 is 14 amino acids long. The V segment lost 6 bases and the J segment 8 bases; nucleotides outside the gene matches: 12. Germline V gene sequence: CDR1 MNHEY, CDR2 SMNVEV (reference sequence). Here the CDR3 DNA reads TGTGCCAGCAGACTTAACAGGGGAGGGTACGGCTACACCTTC. This gives the protein CASRLNRGGYGYTF.

The rearrangement links TRBV13 to TRBJ1-2; tentatively, D is TRBD1 (5 bases). This CDR3 comprises 15 residues. Germline CDR1 is PRHDT and CDR2 is FYEKMQ (reference sequence). Trimming left V 11 bases short and J 12 bases short, with 31 bases between. DNA for the CDR3: TGTGCCGCCGGGTCCTTCGGGCAGGGAGATTCTATAAACACCTTC. Its translation is CAAGSFGQGDSINTF.

The V gene is TRBV5-8, the J gene TRBJ2-7, with 7 positions matching TRBD1. Germline CDR1 is SGHTS and CDR2 is YDEGEE. CDR3 length: 14 residues. Trimming cost V 5 bases and J 3 bases; bases outside gene matches: 8. This CDR3 reads CASRHTDRDYEQYF. CDR3 bases: TGTGCCAGCAGACATACAGACAGGGACTACGAGCAGTACTTC.

The J gene is TRBJ2-2, the V gene TRBV27, with D possibly TRBD1 on 6 matching bases. Germline V gene data show CDR1 as MNHEY and CDR2 as SMNVEV (reference sequence). This CDR3 has 16 amino acids. The V end lost 6 bases, the J end lost 2 bases, and 16 bases lay between the germline ends. This CDR3 reads CASRNPGTSNTGELFF. For the CDR3, the DNA is TGTGCCAGCAGGAACCCCGGGACATCCAACACCGGGGAGCTGTTTTTT.

This chain connects TRBV19 to TRBJ2-7, with 7 bases that match TRBD2. The CDR3 spans 16 residues. The germline CDR1 and CDR2 sequences are LNHDA and SQIVND (reference sequence). V lost 5 bases to trimming and J lost 5 bases; unmatched junction nucleotides: 15. The CDR3 here is CASSFRAAGEKDEQYF. The CDR3 bases are TGTGCCAGTAGTTTCCGAGCGGCGGGGGAAAAGGACGAGCAGTACTTC.

V gene TRBV2 combines with J gene TRBJ2-5; D assignment may be TRBD1 or TRBD2 (6 bases each). This CDR3 has 16 amino acids. The germline V gene has CDR1 SNHLY and CDR2 FYNNEI. Trimming pared 2 bases from V and 1 base from J, leaving 14 bases between. DNA of the CDR3: TGTGCCAGCAGTGAATGGCAGGGGAGGACCCAAGAGACCCAGTACTTC. Residues: CASSEWQGRTQETQYF.

This chain joins TRBV28 and TRBJ1-4; 7 bases match TRBD1. The ends lost 2 bases at V and 5 bases at J; junction bases unmatched: 11. CDR1 MDHEN and CDR2 SYDVKM come from the germline V gene. CDR3 length: 17 residues. The CDR3 here is CASSLRETGWENEKLFF. CDR3 in DNA: TGTGCCAGCAGTTTAAGGGAGACAGGGTGGGAGAATGAAAAACTGTTTTTT.

The CDR3 coding sequence is TGCAGCGTTGTTACGACAGTCCAAAACACTGAAGCTTTCTTT. Its protein product is CSVVTTVQNTEAFF. This chain joins TRBV29-1 and TRBJ1-1, with D perhaps TRBD1 (5 bases). The germline V and J ends were trimmed by 4 bases and 2 bases, with 14 bases remaining between them. There are 14 residues in the CDR3. CDR1 SQVTM and CDR2 ANQGSEA come from the germline V gene.

V gene TRBV6-5 combines with J gene TRBJ2-7, with unresolved D. V gave up 6 bases and J gave up 1 base, with 10 bases separating them. The germline V gene has CDR1 MNHEY and CDR2 SVGAGI. The CDR3 contains 13 residues. The CDR3 region is CASSYRGSYEQYF. The CDR3, as DNA: TGTGCCAGCAGCTACAGAGGATCCTACGAGCAGTACTTC.

The CDR3 bases are TGTGCCAGCAGTGAGTTTCAGGGGCAGGACACCGGGGAGCTGTTTTTT. Encoded protein: CASSEFQGQDTGELFF. The chain couples TRBV2 to TRBJ2-2; D is possibly TRBD1 (6 bases). V lost 3 bases, J lost 3 bases, and 14 bases lay in between. Germline assignment: CDR1 SNHLY and CDR2 FYNNEI. This CDR3 contains 16 residues.

The DNA of the CDR3 is TGTGCCAGCCGGGGAATAAGCAATCAGCCCCAGCATTTT. Its translation is CASRGISNQPQHF. The genes are TRBV28 and TRBJ1-5; unclear D gene. Germline V CDR1 and CDR2: MDHEN, SYDVKM. V lost 8 bases and J 1 base, leaving 9 bases between the germline ends. The CDR3 covers 13 residues.

This chain's CDR3 is CASRDGTGPYNEQFF. CDR3 bases: TGTGCCAGCCGGGACGGGACAGGTCCCTACAATGAGCAGTTCTTC. The chain combines TRBV7-9 with TRBJ2-1; the match to TRBD1 covers 8 bases. CDR3 length: 15 amino acids. With 8 bases clipped from V and 2 bases from J, the junction kept 8 bases outside the gene matches. Germline-derived CDR1 and CDR2 are SEHNR and FQNEAQ (reference sequence). Drawing the rest from reference TRBV7-9 and TRBJ2-1, the complete variable domain is DTGVSQNPRHKITKRGQNVTFRCDPISEHNRLYWYRQTLGQGPEFLTYFQNEAQLEKSRLLSDRFSAERPKGSFSTLEIQRTEQGDSAMYLCASRDGTGPYNEQFFGPGTRLTVL.

The chain is built from TRBV4-3 and TRBJ1-6; possibly TRBD1 for D (5 bases). The V end was cut by 0 bases, the J end by 7 bases, with 10 bases between. This CDR3 comprises 15 residues. Per the germline V gene, CDR1 is LGHNA and CDR2 is YSLEER. This chain's CDR3 is CASSQDRGDNSPLHF. CDR3 bases: TGCGCCAGCAGCCAAGATCGGGGGGACAATTCACCCCTCCACTTT.

This clone qualifies as large. The chain employs TRBV10-3 and TRBJ2-7, with a tentative D call TRBD2 (6 bases). CDR1 is ENHRY, CDR2 SYGVKD, per germline. V lost 10 bases and J 4 bases, leaving 17 bases between the germline ends. The length of the CDR3 is 13 residues. The CDR3 coding sequence is TGTGCCACCCTAGGGGACTCTACTTACGAGCAGTACTTC. Its translation: CATLGDSTYEQYF.

This chain connects TRBV28 to TRBJ2-5; no firm D call. The J call is uncertain, as TRBJ2-7 better fits the DNA end. The V gene's germline CDR1 is MDHEN and CDR2 SYDVKM. The CDR3 covers 15 residues. CDR3: CASSPGIGRIYEQYF. In nucleotides, the CDR3 is TGTGCCAGCAGTCCTGGGATAGGTCGTATCTACGAGCAGTACTTC.

The rearrangement uses TRBV27 and TRBJ2-7, with D maybe TRBD1 (5 bases). Trimming took off 4 bases at V and 3 bases at J, with 10 bases between the two ends. This CDR3 region has 13 residues. Per germline, CDR1 MNHEY and CDR2 SMNVEV (reference sequence). The CDR3 coding sequence is TGTGCCAGCAGTTACTCGCAGGGCTACGAGCAGTACTTC. Encoded protein: CASSYSQGYEQYF.

The rearrangement joins TRBV25-1 to TRBJ2-1, with TRBD2 matching over 8 bases. Trimming took 4 bases from V and 8 from J; bases not matched to a gene: 13. Germline V gene data show CDR1 as MGHDK and CDR2 as SYGVNS. This CDR3 is built from 16 residues. The CDR3 is CASSGGPAGGMDEQFF. CDR3 DNA: TGTGCCAGCAGTGGAGGCCCGGCGGGAGGAATGGATGAGCAGTTCTTC.

In this sample, this clone turned up once. The chain links TRBV10-3 to TRBJ1-5; no firm D call. Germline V gives CDR1 ENHRY, CDR2 SYGVKD. The CDR3 totals 13 residues. The V gene lost 4 bases and the J gene lost 3 bases, with 7 bases spanning the gap. CDR3 sequence: CAISGGNNQPQHF. CDR3 sequence (DNA): TGTGCCATCAGTGGAGGCAACAATCAGCCCCAGCATTTT.

This clone has more than one count but fewer than ten. This chain joins TRBV28 and TRBJ2-7; the D call may be TRBD1 or TRBD2 (5 bases each). The CDR3 is 13 amino acids. Between the trimmed V and J ends, which lost 3 bases and 5 bases, there was a span of 11 bases. Germline assignment: CDR1 MDHEN and CDR2 SYDVKM. The CDR3 sequence is CASSLGHGNEQYF. CDR3 coding DNA: TGTGCCAGCAGTTTGGGGCACGGGAACGAGCAGTACTTC.

This clone was seen a handful of times. The genes are TRBV27 and TRBJ2-7; D uncertain. CDR3 length: 13 amino acids. The germline V gene has CDR1 MNHEY and CDR2 SMNVEV (reference sequence). V lost 5 bases, J lost 2 bases, and 10 bases lay in between. The DNA of the CDR3 is TGTGCCAGCAGTCCCGCCCGAACCTACGAGCAGTACTTC. This sequence encodes CASSPARTYEQYF.